What follows are 18 T cell receptor beta chains derived from one specimen sequenced in a study of identical twins. TCRdb redid the calling of the 5' RACE reads with MiXCR, one entry per CDR3 protein. The sample lists 450,000 to 600,000 distinct CDR3 sequences, about 20% occurring once. These data were likewise used in another study, on yellow fever vaccine responses in identical twins.

Sequenced material: CD4+ T cells sorted from blood. The receptors here all came from a woman under 30 in good health.

This clonotype was recorded a few times. The gene calls are TRBV7-3 and TRBJ2-3; no clear D gene. The CDR3 is 13 amino acids. Trimming removed 1 base at V and 3 bases at J, with 5 bases between. Germline assignment: CDR1 SGHTA and CDR2 FQGTGA. Here the CDR3 DNA reads TGTGCCAGCAGCTTAAAAGTAACAGATACGCAGTATTTT. Translating gives CASSLKVTDTQYF.

This clonotype showed up just a few times. The chain uses TRBV6-2 or TRBV6-3 and TRBJ2-1; D gene ambiguous. The CDR3 loop spans 13 amino acids. Deletions cut 4 bases from V and 6 bases from J, with 10 bases between. Germline values: CDR1 MNHEY, CDR2 SVGEGT. CDR3 DNA: TGTGCCAGCAGTTTTTATAGAGGCAATGAGCAGTTCTTC. It is translated as CASSFYRGNEQFF.

The chain has TRBV10-3 and TRBJ2-1, with 8 bases matching TRBD1. The CDR3 has 16 amino acids. V lost 4 bases to trimming and J lost 0 bases; unmatched junction nucleotides: 5. CDR1 and CDR2 from the germline V gene are ENHRY and SYGVKD. The CDR3 sequence: CAISGRGPPSYNEQFF. In DNA form, the CDR3 reads TGTGCCATCAGTGGCAGGGGGCCCCCCTCCTACAATGAGCAGTTCTTC.

This clonotype was found a few times. The chain uses TRBV11-2 and TRBJ2-7; the D call may be TRBD1 or TRBD2 (5 bases each). This CDR3 spans 16 amino acids. V was pared by 1 base and J by 4 bases, with 17 bases between. Germline loops: CDR1 SGHAT, CDR2 FQNNGV. This CDR3 reads CASSLGPGTRGYEQYV. CDR3 coding DNA: TGTGCCAGCAGCTTAGGCCCAGGAACTAGGGGATACGAGCAGTACGTC.

This clonotype has just a few counts. The V and J genes are TRBV7-9 and TRBJ2-1; D perhaps matches TRBD2 (7 bases). Trimming removed 1 base at V and 9 bases at J, with 19 bases between. Per the germline V gene, CDR1 is SEHNR and CDR2 is FQNEAQ (reference sequence). The CDR3 loop spans 16 amino acids. Here the CDR3 reads CASSLGWTGGHFEQFF. The CDR3 DNA reads as TGTGCCAGCAGCTTAGGGTGGACGGGGGGCCATTTTGAGCAGTTCTTC. Full variable domain (remainder filled in from reference TRBV7-9 and TRBJ2-1): DTGVSQNPRHKITKRGQNVTFRCDPISEHNRLYWYRQTLGQGPEFLTYFQNEAQLEKSRLLSDRFSAERPKGSFSTLEIQRTEQGDSAMYLCASSLGWTGGHFEQFFGPGTRLTVL.

This chain links TRBV9 with TRBJ2-3; 15 bases map to TRBD2. CDR3 length: 16 amino acids. CDR1 and CDR2 (germline): SGDLS, YYNGEE. V lost 4 bases and J lost 9; bases outside the gene matches: 9. The CDR3 loop reads CASSSRTSGRAVTQYF. In nucleotides, the CDR3 is TGTGCCAGCAGCTCCCGGACTAGCGGGAGGGCCGTAACGCAGTATTTT.

This clonotype appeared a single time. V usage is TRBV18 and J usage is TRBJ2-7; 12 bases fit TRBD2. CDR1 is KGHSH and CDR2 is LQKENI in the germline V gene. The V gene end was trimmed by 3 bases and the J gene end by 2 bases; junction bases not matched to a gene: 5. The CDR3 is 16 residues long. The CDR3 spells CASSPRGLAGPYEQYF. CDR3 nucleotide sequence: TGTGCCAGCTCACCTCGCGGACTAGCGGGACCCTACGAGCAGTACTTC.

The chain carries TRBV3-1 and TRBJ2-3, with a weak D call TRBD1 (6 bases). Germline values: CDR1 LGHDT, CDR2 YNNKEL (reference sequence). The CDR3 runs to 12 residues. Trimming removed 0 bases at V and 8 bases at J, with 6 bases between. CDR3 bases: TGTGCCAGCAGCCAAGAAGGGGGTACGCAGTATTTT. Its translation: CASSQEGGTQYF.

In its sample, this clonotype was seen a few times. The chain joins TRBV2 to TRBJ2-1; 9 bases align to TRBD1. J lost 4 bases, V lost 4 bases, and 5 bases had no gene match. Germline V gene lookup returns CDR1 SNHLY and CDR2 FYNNEI. The CDR3 has 15 residues. The CDR3 DNA reads as TGTGCCAGCAGTGTGTCCGGGACAGGGTACAATGAGCAGTTCTTC. Its translation is CASSVSGTGYNEQFF.

This rearrangement joins TRBV2 to TRBJ2-7; D is tentatively TRBD1 or TRBD2 (5 bases each). The germline V gene has CDR1 SNHLY and CDR2 FYNNEI. Between the trimmed V and J ends, which lost 5 bases and 3 bases, there was a span of 17 bases. The length of the CDR3 is 15 residues. CDR3 sequence: CASSLGAETGYEQYF. CDR3 bases: TGTGCCAGCAGTTTGGGAGCGGAAACAGGCTACGAGCAGTACTTC.

This clonotype was counted between two and nine times. J is TRBJ2-5 and V is TRBV5-1, with TRBD2 matching 10 bases. The CDR3 consists of 16 residues. With 0 bases clipped from V and 7 bases from J, the junction kept 9 bases outside the gene matches. Germline V gene sequence: CDR1 SGHRS, CDR2 YFSETQ. CDR3 sequence reads: CASSLDPSGGPGTQYF. The DNA of the CDR3 is TGCGCCAGCAGCTTGGATCCTAGCGGGGGCCCGGGGACCCAGTACTTC.

There are a few counts of this clonotype. This rearrangement joins TRBV12-3 or TRBV12-4 to TRBJ2-7; the match to TRBD1 covers 7 bases. After removal of 6 bases from V and 2 bases from J, the junction contained 7 bases not matched to a gene. CDR3 length: 14 amino acids. CDR3 nucleotides: TGTGCCAGCAGACCGGGACAGACAACCTACGAGCAGTACTTC. Amino acid sequence: CASRPGQTTYEQYF.

This rearrangement joins TRBV13 to TRBJ2-7; D remains ambiguous. Germline V gene lookup returns CDR1 PRHDT and CDR2 FYEKMQ (reference sequence). V shed 2 bases and J shed 2 bases, with 10 bases lying between them. The CDR3 has 14 residues. The CDR3 bases are TGTGCCAGCAGCTTAAGTCGTAACACCTACGAGCAGTACTTC. This gives the protein CASSLSRNTYEQYF.

The CDR3 DNA reads TGCGCCAGCAGCCAACTGGGGCTACGGACAGATACGCAGTATTTT. Its protein is CASSQLGLRTDTQYF. The chain has TRBV4-1 and TRBJ2-3; perhaps TRBD1 as D (5 bases). Germline V gene lookup returns CDR1 MGHRA and CDR2 YSYEKL. The CDR3 length is 15 residues. V was trimmed by 2 bases and J by 3 bases, leaving 12 bases between them.

The CDR3 DNA sequence: TGTGCCAGCAGCCAATCGCGGGTTACCTACGAGCAGTACTTC. Its protein product is CASSQSRVTYEQYF. V is TRBV16 and J is TRBJ2-7, with TRBD2 as a possible D gene (5 bases). Germline V gene lookup returns CDR1 KGHSY and CDR2 FQNENV. The V gene lost 0 bases and the J gene lost 2 bases, with 8 bases spanning the gap. The CDR3 has 14 residues.

The chain has TRBV10-3 and TRBJ1-1; 8 bases line up with TRBD1. Germline trimming cut 6 bases from V and 0 bases from J; bases unmatched to any gene: 3. This CDR3 is built from 14 residues. Germline V gene lookup returns CDR1 ENHRY and CDR2 SYGVKD. The CDR3 is CAIRTTGVNTEAFF. The CDR3 DNA follows: TGTGCCATCAGGACGACAGGGGTGAACACTGAAGCTTTCTTT.

The chain has TRBV11-2 and TRBJ1-4; 8 nucleotides line up with TRBD1. V shed 5 bases, J shed 4 bases, and the junction held 6 bases outside the gene matches. The V gene's germline CDR1 is SGHAT and CDR2 FQNNGV. This CDR3 has 15 amino acids. CDR3 in amino acids: CASSPRTGLNEKLFF. The DNA for the CDR3 is TGTGCCAGCAGCCCTCGGACAGGGCTTAATGAAAAACTGTTTTTT.

This clonotype has just one count. The gene calls are TRBV5-5 and TRBJ2-5; 7 positions match TRBD2. This CDR3 region has 15 residues. The V gene end was trimmed by 3 bases and the J gene end by 2 bases; junction bases not matched to a gene: 7. The germline V gene has CDR1 SGHKS and CDR2 YYEKEE (reference sequence). The CDR3 is CASSSGGGTQETQYF. The CDR3 DNA reads TGTGCCAGCAGCTCTGGGGGGGGAACTCAAGAGACCCAGTACTTC.